This is a list of T cell receptor beta chains from one sample in a study of T cells of healthy individuals. TCRdb independently ran MiXCR on the 5' RACE reads; one entry per CDR3 protein. The sample holds about 100,000 distinct CDR3 sequences; roughly a sixth are singletons and the top ten take around 6.4%. All receptors derive from a human donor in good health. Each CDR3 is given with its conserved first and last residue. The D gene is left open where the match is weak. For some rows the clone size is stated as once, few or many, or as a class when expanded; others skip it.

cdr3_length	clone_size	d_call	v_call	j_call	cdr3_nt	cdr3_aa
14	few	NA	TRBV18	TRBJ1-1	TGTGCCAGCTCACCAGGCAGGCTGAACACTGAAGCTTTCTTT	CASSPGRLNTEAFF
14	many	NA	TRBV27	TRBJ2-3	TGTGCCAGCAGTTTATCGAGCCTGACAGATACGCAGTATTTT	CASSLSSLTDTQYF
12	few	NA	TRBV5-6	TRBJ1-2	TGTGCCAGCAGCTTGTATCGAACAGGGCACACCTTC	CASSLYRTGHTF
15	NA	TRBD2	TRBV20-1	TRBJ2-5	TGCAGTGCTCTAGCGGAGGTCGGGTGGCAAGAGACCCAGTACTTC	CSALAEVGWQETQYF
13	many	NA	TRBV12-3/TRBV12-4	TRBJ1-1	TGTGCCAGCAGTTTAGGGAAGAACACTGAAGCTTTCTTT	CASSLGKNTEAFF
16	few	TRBD2	TRBV19	TRBJ2-1	TGTGCCAGTAGTGCGACTAGCGGGACCTTCGGGAATGAGCAGTTCTTC	CASSATSGTFGNEQFF
16	many	NA	TRBV7-2	TRBJ1-5	TGTGCCAGCAGCTTAGAGCAGGGGATTTACAATCAGCCCCAGCATTTT	CASSLEQGIYNQPQHF
15	many	NA	TRBV27	TRBJ2-1	TGTGCCAGCAGAGGTGGGAGCACGTACTACAATGAGCAGTTCTTC	CASRGGSTYYNEQFF
15	few	TRBD1	TRBV7-6	TRBJ1-4	TGTGCCAGCAGCCTCCGGACAGGGGACGGAGAAAAACTGTTTTTT	CASSLRTGDGEKLFF
16	few	NA	TRBV6-2/TRBV6-3	TRBJ2-6	TGTGCCAGCAGTTACGCCGGGACGGCTGGGGCCAACGTCCTGACTTTC	CASSYAGTAGANVLTF
16	NA	TRBD1	TRBV3-1	TRBJ2-1	TGTGCCAGCAGCCAAGAGGACAGGGTTTACTACAATGAGCAGTTCTTC	CASSQEDRVYYNEQFF
16	few	TRBD2	TRBV2	TRBJ2-1	TGTGCCAGCAACCCAACTAGCGGGAGGGCCCTCAATGAGCAGTTCTTC	CASNPTSGRALNEQFF
14	many	NA	TRBV20-1	TRBJ2-1	TGCAGTGCTAGGGGTCCCCCTACCTACAATGAGCAGTTCTTC	CSARGPPTYNEQFF
15	NA	TRBD2	TRBV6-2/TRBV6-3	TRBJ2-1	TGTGCCAGCAGTGCCGGGACTAGCGGGATTGATGAGCAGTTCTTC	CASSAGTSGIDEQFF
15	NA	TRBD2	TRBV4-2	TRBJ2-5	TGTGCCAGCAGCCTGAGCGGGGGGGCTGGGGAGACCCAGTACTTC	CASSLSGGAGETQYF
18	many	NA	TRBV3-1	TRBJ2-1	TGTGCCAGCAGCCAAGACGATACGCGGGACTTAATCTACAATGAGCAGTTCTTC	CASSQDDTRDLIYNEQFF
17	NA	TRBD2	TRBV20-1	TRBJ2-5	TGCAGTGCCCCTCGGACTAGCGGGGGCCCCATAGGGGAGACCCAGTACTTC	CSAPRTSGGPIGETQYF
15	few	NA	TRBV19	TRBJ2-3	TGTGCCAGTAGTAGCCGGGACCGTCGCACAGATACGCAGTATTTT	CASSSRDRRTDTQYF
15	NA	NA	TRBV7-9	TRBJ2-5	TGTGCCAGCAACCAGGGGCGGGGGCTTGAAGAGACCCAGTACTTC	CASNQGRGLEETQYF
12	few	TRBD1	TRBV6-5	TRBJ2-7	TGTGCCAGCGGTGACAGGGTTCAGGGGCAGTACTTC	CASGDRVQGQYF
14	NA	NA	TRBV29-1	TRBJ1-1	TGCAGCGCCGCGGAGGGGCTAGGGAACACTGAAGCTTTCTTT	CSAAEGLGNTEAFF
13	NA	NA	TRBV20-1	TRBJ2-1	TGCAGTGCTTATCTACAGGGTTACAATGAGCAGTTCTTC	CSAYLQGYNEQFF
15	many	NA	TRBV2	TRBJ1-5	TGTGCCAGCAGTGTCGGTAGTCGGGGGGATCAGCCCCAGCATTTT	CASSVGSRGDQPQHF
15	many	TRBD2	TRBV29-1	TRBJ2-3	TGCAGCGTTCGAAGGGGCGGGAGTTTTTCAGATACGCAGTATTTT	CSVRRGGSFSDTQYF
15	few	NA	TRBV7-2	TRBJ1-1	TGTGCCAGCAGCTTGCTCGTCCAGGGAGGCACTGAAGCTTTCTTT	CASSLLVQGGTEAFF
16	few	TRBD2	TRBV6-1	TRBJ2-1	TGTGCCAGCAGTGATCAGGGACTAGCGGGGGAGTATGAGCAGTTCTTC	CASSDQGLAGEYEQFF
13	NA	NA	TRBV7-2	TRBJ2-3	TGTGCCAGCAGTATAGGAACCCGCGCATCGCAGTATTTT	CASSIGTRASQYF
15	many	TRBD1	TRBV6-2/TRBV6-3	TRBJ1-2	TGTGCCAGCAGTTACTCGACAGGGCTGGGCTATGGCTACACCTTC	CASSYSTGLGYGYTF
15	NA	TRBD2	TRBV7-3	TRBJ2-3	TGTGCCAGCAGCTGGTCCCTAGCGGGGGGGGATACGCAGTATTTT	CASSWSLAGGDTQYF
11	few	NA	TRBV5-4	TRBJ2-7	TGTGCCAGCCACCTGACCTACGAGCAGTACTTC	CASHLTYEQYF
20	NA	TRBD2	TRBV5-1	TRBJ2-1	TGCGCCAGCAGCTTGGCCGCGACTAGCGGGGGGTCCGCCCCCGACAATGAGCAGTTCTTC	CASSLAATSGGSAPDNEQFF
11	few	NA	TRBV12-3/TRBV12-4	TRBJ1-4	TGTGCCAGCAGGCTGGGGGAAAAACTGTTTTTT	CASRLGEKLFF
14	many	TRBD1	TRBV5-8	TRBJ2-5	TGTGCCAGCAGCTTGGGACAGGGGCAAGAGACCCAGTACTTC	CASSLGQGQETQYF
14	NA	NA	TRBV15	TRBJ1-1	TGTGCCACCAGCTGGGAGGACGTGAACACTGAAGCTTTCTTT	CATSWEDVNTEAFF
11	NA	NA	TRBV7-8	TRBJ2-5	TGTGCCAGCAGCTTCGGAGGGGGCCAGTACTTC	CASSFGGGQYF
15	few	TRBD2	TRBV7-3	TRBJ2-1	TGTGCCAGCAGCCCCATACTAGCGGGGAGCGGTGAGCAGTTCTTC	CASSPILAGSGEQFF
17	few	TRBD2	TRBV7-7	TRBJ2-2	TGTGCTAGCAGCCCCAGACTAGCGGGAGGACCCACCGGGGAGCTGTTTTTT	CASSPRLAGGPTGELFF
13	NA	NA	TRBV20-1	TRBJ1-5	TGCAGTGCTAAGCAGGGAAGCAATCAGCCCCAGCATTTT	CSAKQGSNQPQHF
15	few	NA	TRBV20-1	TRBJ1-5	TGCAGTGCCAAAAGGGGGGGCGTACGCAATCAGCCCCAGCATTTT	CSAKRGGVRNQPQHF
17	many	NA	TRBV15	TRBJ1-3	TGTGCCACCAGCATTCCCGGGTCTCCACCCTCTGGAAACACCATATATTTT	CATSIPGSPPSGNTIYF
15	NA	NA	TRBV5-1	TRBJ2-3	TGCGCCAGCAGCTTGAGACTACCTAGCACAGATACGCAGTATTTT	CASSLRLPSTDTQYF
13	few	NA	TRBV6-2/TRBV6-3	TRBJ2-5	TGTGCCAGCAGTTTATGGGGGAAGGAGACCCAGTACTTC	CASSLWGKETQYF
14	NA	NA	TRBV6-5	TRBJ2-2	TGTGCCAGCAGTTACGACAGTGGGACCGGGGAGCTGTTTTTT	CASSYDSGTGELFF
12	many	NA	TRBV19	TRBJ2-7	TGTGCCAGTAGAGGGTCGGAGGGGGAGCAGTACTTC	CASRGSEGEQYF
14	many	NA	TRBV20-1	TRBJ2-3	TGCAGTGCTAGAGCCTCAACCGCGGCAGATACGCAGTATTTT	CSARASTAADTQYF
11	NA	NA	TRBV5-8	TRBJ2-7	TGTGCCAGCAGCTTCACGTACGAGCAGTACTTC	CASSFTYEQYF
13	NA	NA	TRBV28	TRBJ2-2	TGTGCCAGCAGTCCTAGGTCCACCGGGGAGCTGTTTTTT	CASSPRSTGELFF
15	NA	NA	TRBV28	TRBJ1-1	TGTGCCAGCAGTTTACTGGGCGCCCAGAACACTGAAGCTTTCTTT	CASSLLGAQNTEAFF
15	NA	TRBD2	TRBV7-2	TRBJ2-7	TGTGCCAGCAGCCCGGGGAGCGGGAGTGCCTACGAGCAGTACTTC	CASSPGSGSAYEQYF
13	many	NA	TRBV5-1	TRBJ1-1	TGCGCCAGCAGCGGGGACTCGGACACTGAAGCTTTCTTT	CASSGDSDTEAFF
16	few	TRBD1	TRBV28	TRBJ1-6	TGTGCCAGCAGTTTCAGACAGGGCCACTATAATTCACCCCTCCACTTT	CASSFRQGHYNSPLHF
12	many	TRBD1	TRBV20-1	TRBJ2-1	TGCAGTGCTTGGGACAGATACAATGAGCAGTTCTTC	CSAWDRYNEQFF
13	NA	NA	TRBV11-2	TRBJ1-1	TGTGCCAGCAGCTACGAGGGGGACACTGAAGCTTTCTTT	CASSYEGDTEAFF
21	NA	TRBD1	TRBV28	TRBJ2-2	TGTGCCAGCAGTTTTTGGGCCCCCAAACCGGGACAGACTTTGGGCACCGGGGAGCTGTTTTTT	CASSFWAPKPGQTLGTGELFF
15	NA	NA	TRBV2	TRBJ2-5	TGTGCCAGCAGTTCAACCCCGGCTACACGGGAGACCCAGTACTTC	CASSSTPATRETQYF